The rows below give T cell receptor beta chains drawn from one sample of a study of shared clonotypes between healthy human individuals. Clones were read by immunoSEQ multiplex PCR, and TCRdb kept only the in-frame ones, dropping some. This sample yields about 1.4 million clones, of which roughly 97% are seen a single time; roughly 1.2% belongs to the top ten. Source material: naive CD4+ T cells sorted from blood. Receptors originate from a man between 25 and 39 years old in good health. Both conserved end residues are part of each CDR3. The order of the fields is D gene, clone size, J gene, V gene, CDR3 DNA, CDR3 protein. The D gene is left open where the match is weak. Clone size is given for some rows only: seen once, a few or many times, or a class if the clone is expanded.

d_gene: .; abundance: .; j_gene: TRBJ2-5; v_gene: TRBV10-3; CDR3nt: TGTGCCATCAGTGATGGTGCATCAGAGACCCAGTACTTC; CDR3aa: CAISDGASETQYF
d_gene: .; abundance: .; j_gene: TRBJ2-7; v_gene: TRBV15; CDR3nt: TGTGCCACCAGCAGAGGGACCCAAGGCTACGAGCAGTACTTC; CDR3aa: CATSRGTQGYEQYF
d_gene: .; abundance: .; j_gene: TRBJ1-5; v_gene: TRBV7-2; CDR3nt: TGTGCCAGCAGCCCATGGGGTCAGCCCCAGCATTTT; CDR3aa: CASSPWGQPQHF
d_gene: TRBD1; abundance: .; j_gene: TRBJ2-7; v_gene: TRBV14; CDR3nt: TGTGCCAGCAGCCAAGTTGGGACAGCCTCCTACGAGCAGTACTTC; CDR3aa: CASSQVGTASYEQYF
d_gene: TRBD1; abundance: .; j_gene: TRBJ2-3; v_gene: TRBV2; CDR3nt: TGTGCCAGCAGTGGGACAGGGGGCACAGATACGCAGTATTTT; CDR3aa: CASSGTGGTDTQYF
d_gene: .; abundance: .; j_gene: TRBJ2-1; v_gene: TRBV27; CDR3nt: TGTGCCAGCAGTTTATCGCCGGGTTTATCCTACAATGAGCAGTTCTTC; CDR3aa: CASSLSPGLSYNEQFF
d_gene: TRBD1; abundance: .; j_gene: TRBJ2-2; v_gene: TRBV27; CDR3nt: TGTGCCAGCAGTTTAAACAGGGGCCGGAAATCCACCGGGGAGCTGTTTTTT; CDR3aa: CASSLNRGRKSTGELFF
d_gene: .; abundance: .; j_gene: TRBJ2-3; v_gene: TRBV10-2; CDR3nt: TGCGCCAGCAGTGAGCGGGCCGGGAACACGCAGTATTTT; CDR3aa: CASSERAGNTQYF
d_gene: TRBD1; abundance: .; j_gene: TRBJ2-7; v_gene: TRBV6-6; CDR3nt: TGTGCCAGCAGCTCGGGGGACAGGGGCATTTTTTACGAGCAGTACTTC; CDR3aa: CASSSGDRGIFYEQYF
d_gene: .; abundance: once; j_gene: TRBJ2-2; v_gene: TRBV6-5; CDR3nt: TGTGCCAGCAGTTACAGGAGGAGGCCCACCGGGGAGCTGTTTTTT; CDR3aa: CASSYRRRPTGELFF
d_gene: .; abundance: .; j_gene: TRBJ2-1; v_gene: TRBV29-1; CDR3nt: TGCAGCGTGGGGGGACTCCTGGGGGAGCAGTTCTTC; CDR3aa: CSVGGLLGEQFF
d_gene: .; abundance: .; j_gene: TRBJ2-2; v_gene: TRBV19; CDR3nt: TGTGCCAGTAGTCCCCAAGACTGGACCGGGGAGCTGTTTTTT; CDR3aa: CASSPQDWTGELFF
d_gene: .; abundance: .; j_gene: TRBJ2-5; v_gene: TRBV18; CDR3nt: TGTGCCAGCTCCCGGGTCCTTAGCGAGACCCAGTACTTC; CDR3aa: CASSRVLSETQYF
d_gene: .; abundance: .; j_gene: TRBJ2-2; v_gene: TRBV7-9; CDR3nt: TGTGCCAGCAGCCCGACAGTCCCGAACACCGGGGAGCTGTTTTTT; CDR3aa: CASSPTVPNTGELFF
d_gene: .; abundance: .; j_gene: TRBJ2-6; v_gene: TRBV13; CDR3nt: TGTGCCAGCAGATCCTGGTCTGGGGCCAACGTCCTGACTTTC; CDR3aa: CASRSWSGANVLTF
d_gene: .; abundance: .; j_gene: TRBJ1-5; v_gene: TRBV27; CDR3nt: TGTGCCAGCAGTTTAGGGGGCGCGGGCAATCAGCCCCAGCATTTT; CDR3aa: CASSLGGAGNQPQHF
d_gene: .; abundance: .; j_gene: TRBJ2-1; v_gene: TRBV7-9; CDR3nt: TGTGCCAGCAGCTTAGGGCCGTCCACGGAGCAGTTCTTC; CDR3aa: CASSLGPSTEQFF
d_gene: .; abundance: .; j_gene: TRBJ1-1; v_gene: TRBV19; CDR3nt: TGTGCCAGTAGTATCCACCAGATGAACACTGAAGCTTTCTTT; CDR3aa: CASSIHQMNTEAFF
d_gene: .; abundance: .; j_gene: TRBJ1-5; v_gene: TRBV14; CDR3nt: TGTGCCAGCAGCCAAGTAGATAGTTCAAATCAGCCCCAGCATTTT; CDR3aa: CASSQVDSSNQPQHF
d_gene: .; abundance: .; j_gene: TRBJ1-2; v_gene: TRBV6-1; CDR3nt: TGTGCCAGCTCCCTCGGCGCCCTCCACTATGGCTACACCTTC; CDR3aa: CASSLGALHYGYTF
d_gene: TRBD2; abundance: .; j_gene: TRBJ2-7; v_gene: TRBV5-6; CDR3nt: TGTGCCAGTCGTGGAAGCGGGAGAGATTTTTACTACGAGCAGTACTTC; CDR3aa: CASRGSGRDFYYEQYF
d_gene: .; abundance: .; j_gene: TRBJ1-4; v_gene: TRBV4-1; CDR3nt: TGCGCCAGCAGCCAAGTTGGTGAAAAACTGTTTTTT; CDR3aa: CASSQVGEKLFF
d_gene: .; abundance: .; j_gene: TRBJ1-3; v_gene: TRBV18; CDR3nt: TGTGCCAGCTCAGGGGGCTCGACTGGAAACACCATATATTTT; CDR3aa: CASSGGSTGNTIYF
d_gene: .; abundance: .; j_gene: TRBJ2-3; v_gene: TRBV29-1; CDR3nt: TGCAGCGTTCGACGGGCTCCTGGGGCAGATACGCAGTATTTT; CDR3aa: CSVRRAPGADTQYF
d_gene: TRBD1; abundance: .; j_gene: TRBJ1-1; v_gene: TRBV19; CDR3nt: TGTGCCAGTAGTATCTACGGACAGGGGTCTGAAGCTTTCTTT; CDR3aa: CASSIYGQGSEAFF
d_gene: .; abundance: once; j_gene: TRBJ1-1; v_gene: TRBV11-3; CDR3nt: TGTGCCAGCAGCTTACGCCACAGCACTGAAGCTTTCTTT; CDR3aa: CASSLRHSTEAFF
d_gene: .; abundance: .; j_gene: TRBJ2-7; v_gene: TRBV7-2; CDR3nt: TGTGCCAGCAGCTTAGATTCTAGCCTGAGTGGTGCCTACGAGCAGTACTTC; CDR3aa: CASSLDSSLSGAYEQYF
d_gene: .; abundance: .; j_gene: TRBJ2-2; v_gene: TRBV7-2; CDR3nt: TGTGCCAGCAGCTTATTCCAGGGCGGGGAGCTGTTTTTT; CDR3aa: CASSLFQGGELFF
d_gene: .; abundance: .; j_gene: TRBJ1-5; v_gene: TRBV28; CDR3nt: TGTGCCAGCAGTTCCGACCAGAAGCCCCAGCATTTT; CDR3aa: CASSSDQKPQHF
d_gene: TRBD1; abundance: .; j_gene: TRBJ2-7; v_gene: TRBV18; CDR3nt: TGTGCCAGCTCACCCACAGGGGTGGCCTACGAGCAGTACTTC; CDR3aa: CASSPTGVAYEQYF
d_gene: TRBD2; abundance: .; j_gene: TRBJ2-7; v_gene: TRBV6-1; CDR3nt: TGTGCCAGCAAACTAGCGGGAGTAGGCCACGAGCAGTACTTC; CDR3aa: CASKLAGVGHEQYF
d_gene: TRBD1; abundance: .; j_gene: TRBJ1-5; v_gene: TRBV2; CDR3nt: TGTGCCAGCAGAAAGGACAGGGACAATCAGCCCCAGCATTTT; CDR3aa: CASRKDRDNQPQHF
d_gene: TRBD2; abundance: .; j_gene: TRBJ2-1; v_gene: TRBV6-1; CDR3nt: TGTGCCAGCAGGGACGGGACTAGCGGGGAAAAGCAGTTCTTC; CDR3aa: CASRDGTSGEKQFF
d_gene: TRBD1; abundance: .; j_gene: TRBJ2-7; v_gene: TRBV18; CDR3nt: TGTGCCAGCTCACCCCTAGGGACAGGATCTTTGGAGCAGTACTTC; CDR3aa: CASSPLGTGSLEQYF
d_gene: .; abundance: .; j_gene: TRBJ1-5; v_gene: TRBV6-5; CDR3nt: TGTGCCAGCAGTCCAGGGTTCGATCAGCCCCAGCATTTT; CDR3aa: CASSPGFDQPQHF
d_gene: TRBD1; abundance: .; j_gene: TRBJ2-7; v_gene: TRBV19; CDR3nt: TGTGCCAGTAGTATGAACAGGGGAGCCTACGAGCAGTACTTC; CDR3aa: CASSMNRGAYEQYF
d_gene: TRBD2; abundance: .; j_gene: TRBJ2-7; v_gene: TRBV5-1; CDR3nt: TGCGCCAGCAGCCCGCGGGAGGGCCGCCTAAGGGAGCAGTACTTC; CDR3aa: CASSPREGRLREQYF
d_gene: .; abundance: .; j_gene: TRBJ1-2; v_gene: TRBV21-1; CDR3nt: TGTGCCAGCAGCATATGGGACAGAGAAGCTAACTATGGCTACACCTTC; CDR3aa: CASSIWDREANYGYTF
d_gene: .; abundance: .; j_gene: TRBJ2-1; v_gene: TRBV6-1; CDR3nt: TGTGCCAGCAGCAAAGCTGGCGGGGCCTACAATGAGCAGTTCTTC; CDR3aa: CASSKAGGAYNEQFF
d_gene: .; abundance: .; j_gene: TRBJ1-4; v_gene: TRBV7-2; CDR3nt: TGTGCCAGCTCTGTGAGGGGGTGGGCAACTAATGAAAAACTGTTTTTT; CDR3aa: CASSVRGWATNEKLFF
d_gene: .; abundance: .; j_gene: TRBJ2-7; v_gene: TRBV28; CDR3nt: TGTGCCAGCAGTTCTGGGACCTACGAGCAGTACTTC; CDR3aa: CASSSGTYEQYF